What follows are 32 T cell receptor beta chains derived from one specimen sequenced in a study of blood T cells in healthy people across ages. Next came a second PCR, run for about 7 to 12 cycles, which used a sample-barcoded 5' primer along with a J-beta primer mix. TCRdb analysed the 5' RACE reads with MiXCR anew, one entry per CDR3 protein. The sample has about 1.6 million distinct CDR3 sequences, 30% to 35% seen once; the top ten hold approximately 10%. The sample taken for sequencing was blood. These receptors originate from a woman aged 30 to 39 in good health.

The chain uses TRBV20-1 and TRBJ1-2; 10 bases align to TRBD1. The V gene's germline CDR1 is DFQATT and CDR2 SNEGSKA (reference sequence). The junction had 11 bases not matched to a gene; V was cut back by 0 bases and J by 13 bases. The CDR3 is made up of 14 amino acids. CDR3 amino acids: CSARDKAGQGGVTF. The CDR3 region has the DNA TGCAGTGCTAGAGATAAGGCCGGACAGGGGGGAGTCACCTTC.

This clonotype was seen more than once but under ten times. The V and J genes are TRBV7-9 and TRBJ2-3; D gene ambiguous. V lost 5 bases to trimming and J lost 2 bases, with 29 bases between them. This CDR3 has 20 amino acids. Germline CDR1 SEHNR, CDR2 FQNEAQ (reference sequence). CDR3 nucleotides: TGTGCCAGCAGCACCCGCGACGGCTTATTTTCAGATGGTCCCACAGATACGCAGTATTTT. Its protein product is CASSTRDGLFSDGPTDTQYF.

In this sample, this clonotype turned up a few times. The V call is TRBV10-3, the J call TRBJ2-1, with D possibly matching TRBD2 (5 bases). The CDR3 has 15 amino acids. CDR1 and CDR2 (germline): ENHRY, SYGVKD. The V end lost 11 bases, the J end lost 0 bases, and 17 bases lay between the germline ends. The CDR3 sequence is CAARTGQSSYNEQFF. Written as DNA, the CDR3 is TGTGCCGCTCGGACTGGGCAGAGCTCCTACAATGAGCAGTTCTTC.

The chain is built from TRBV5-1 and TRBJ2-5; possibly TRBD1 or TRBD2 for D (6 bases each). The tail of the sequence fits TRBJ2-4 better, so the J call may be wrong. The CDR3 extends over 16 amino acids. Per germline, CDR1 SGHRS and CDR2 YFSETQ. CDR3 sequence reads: CASSSPPGAHQNIQYF. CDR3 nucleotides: TGCGCCAGCAGCTCCCCCCCGGGGGCGCACCAAAACATTCAGTACTTC.

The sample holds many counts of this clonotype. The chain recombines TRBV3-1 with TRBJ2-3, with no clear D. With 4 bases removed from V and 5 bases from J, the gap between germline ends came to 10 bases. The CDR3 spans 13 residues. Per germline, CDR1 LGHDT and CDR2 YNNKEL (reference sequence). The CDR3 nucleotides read TGTGCCAGCAGCCGATCAAGCGAAGATACGCAGTATTTT. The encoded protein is CASSRSSEDTQYF.

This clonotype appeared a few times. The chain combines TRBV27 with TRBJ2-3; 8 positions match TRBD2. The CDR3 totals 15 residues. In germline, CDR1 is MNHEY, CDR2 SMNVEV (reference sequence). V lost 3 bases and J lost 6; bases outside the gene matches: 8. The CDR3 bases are TGTGCCAGCAGTTTCTCCAACGGGAGGGCGGATACGCAGTATTTT. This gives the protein CASSFSNGRADTQYF.

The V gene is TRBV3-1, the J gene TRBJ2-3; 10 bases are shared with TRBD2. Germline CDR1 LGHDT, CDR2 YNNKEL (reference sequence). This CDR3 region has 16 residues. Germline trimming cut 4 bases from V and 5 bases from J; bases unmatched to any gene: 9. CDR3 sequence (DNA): TGTGCCAGCAGCCGTCTTTCTAGCGGGGGCAAAGATACGCAGTATTTT. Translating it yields CASSRLSSGGKDTQYF.

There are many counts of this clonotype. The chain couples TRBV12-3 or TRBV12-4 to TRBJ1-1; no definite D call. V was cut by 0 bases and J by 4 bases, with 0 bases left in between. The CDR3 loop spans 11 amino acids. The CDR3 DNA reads TGTGCCAGCAGTTTAGCCACTGAAGCTTTCTTT. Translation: CASSLATEAFF.

CDR3 in amino acids: CASSQARSTGMNTEAFF. CDR3 sequence (DNA): TGTGCCAGCAGCCAAGCCAGATCGACCGGTATGAACACTGAAGCTTTCTTT. The chain is built from TRBV3-1 and TRBJ1-1; D is unclear. This CDR3 has 17 amino acids. Trimming took 1 base from V and 0 from J, leaving 15 bases between them. Germline lookup yields CDR1 LGHDT and CDR2 YNNKEL (reference sequence).

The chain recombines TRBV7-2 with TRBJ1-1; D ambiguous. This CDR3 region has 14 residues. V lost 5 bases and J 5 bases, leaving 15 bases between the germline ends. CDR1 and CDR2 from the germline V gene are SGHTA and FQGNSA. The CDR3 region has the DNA TGTGCCAGCAGCCCCTATAACCCGGGGACTGAAGCTTTCTTT. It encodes CASSPYNPGTEAFF.

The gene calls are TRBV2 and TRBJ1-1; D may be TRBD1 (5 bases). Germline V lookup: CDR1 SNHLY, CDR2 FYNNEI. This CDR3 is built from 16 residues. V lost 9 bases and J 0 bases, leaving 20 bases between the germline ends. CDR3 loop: CARGELSARVNTEAFF. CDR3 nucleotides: TGTGCCAGGGGGGAGTTATCGGCCAGGGTGAACACTGAAGCTTTCTTT.

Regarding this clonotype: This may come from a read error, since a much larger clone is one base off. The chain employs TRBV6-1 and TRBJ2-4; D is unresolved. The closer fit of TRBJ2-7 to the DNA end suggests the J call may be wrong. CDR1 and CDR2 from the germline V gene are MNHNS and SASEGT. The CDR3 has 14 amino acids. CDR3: CASGEIGGSYEQYF. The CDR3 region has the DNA TGTGCCAGCGGTGAAATAGGCGGTTCCTACGAGCAGTACTTC.

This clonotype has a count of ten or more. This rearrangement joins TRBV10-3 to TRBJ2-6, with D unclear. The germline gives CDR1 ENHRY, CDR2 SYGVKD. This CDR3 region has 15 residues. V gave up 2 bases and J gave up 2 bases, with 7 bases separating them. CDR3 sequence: CAISERVAGANVLTF. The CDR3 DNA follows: TGTGCCATCAGTGAGAGGGTGGCTGGGGCCAACGTCCTGACTTTC.

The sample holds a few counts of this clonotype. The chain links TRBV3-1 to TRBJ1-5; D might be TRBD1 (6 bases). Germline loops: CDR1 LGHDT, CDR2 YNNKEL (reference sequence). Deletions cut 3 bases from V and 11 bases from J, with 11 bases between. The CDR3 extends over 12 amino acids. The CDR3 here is CASSQGARAQHF. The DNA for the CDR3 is TGTGCCAGCAGCCAGGGGGCTAGAGCCCAGCATTTT.

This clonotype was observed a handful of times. CDR3 protein: CSASPDYNEQFF. CDR3 nucleotide sequence: TGCAGTGCTAGTCCCGACTACAATGAGCAGTTCTTC. J is TRBJ2-1 and V is TRBV20-1; D ambiguous. CDR1 is DFQATT and CDR2 is SNEGSKA in the germline V gene (reference sequence). CDR3 length: 12 residues. V lost 3 bases and J 3 bases, leaving 6 bases between the germline ends.

CDR3 in DNA: TGTGCCAGCACGGTCCCGGGACAGGAGCACGAGGATGGCTACACCTTC. It specifies CASTVPGQEHEDGYTF. The rearrangement joins TRBV12-3 or TRBV12-4 to TRBJ1-2, with 8 bases that match TRBD1. The V and J ends lost 7 bases and 6 bases, in that order; junction bases with no gene match: 16. The length of the CDR3 is 16 residues.

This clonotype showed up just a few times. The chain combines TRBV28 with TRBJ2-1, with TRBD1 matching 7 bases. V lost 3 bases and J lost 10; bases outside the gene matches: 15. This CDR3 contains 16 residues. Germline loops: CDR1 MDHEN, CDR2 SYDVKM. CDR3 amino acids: CASSLSGWKGAGEQFF. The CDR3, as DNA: TGTGCCAGCAGTTTGTCAGGGTGGAAGGGGGCAGGGGAGCAGTTCTTC.

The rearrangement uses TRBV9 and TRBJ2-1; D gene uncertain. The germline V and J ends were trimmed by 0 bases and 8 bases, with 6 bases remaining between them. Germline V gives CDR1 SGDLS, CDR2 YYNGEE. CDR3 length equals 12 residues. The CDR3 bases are TGTGCCAGCAGCGTAGTCTATGATGAGCAGTTCTTC. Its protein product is CASSVVYDEQFF.

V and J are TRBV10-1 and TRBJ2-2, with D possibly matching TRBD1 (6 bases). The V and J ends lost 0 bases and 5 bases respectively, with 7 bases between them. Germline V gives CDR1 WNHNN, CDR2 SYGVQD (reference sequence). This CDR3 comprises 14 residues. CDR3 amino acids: CASSESRGTGELFF. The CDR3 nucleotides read TGCGCCAGCAGTGAGTCTAGGGGGACCGGGGAGCTGTTTTTT.

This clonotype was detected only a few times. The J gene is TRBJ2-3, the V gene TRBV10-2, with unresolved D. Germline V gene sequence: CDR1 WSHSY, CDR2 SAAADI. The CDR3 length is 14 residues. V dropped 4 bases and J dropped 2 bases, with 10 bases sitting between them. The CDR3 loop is CASSGTEHTDTQYF. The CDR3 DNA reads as TGCGCCAGCAGTGGGACGGAACACACAGATACGCAGTATTTT.

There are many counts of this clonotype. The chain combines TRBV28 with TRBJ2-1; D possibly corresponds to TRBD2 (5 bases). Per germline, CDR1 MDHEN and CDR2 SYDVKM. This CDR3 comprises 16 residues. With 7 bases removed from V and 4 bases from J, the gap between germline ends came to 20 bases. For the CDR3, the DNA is TGTGCCAGCAACCCACCCCCCGGGAATGAATACAATGAGCAGTTCTTC. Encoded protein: CASNPPPGNEYNEQFF.

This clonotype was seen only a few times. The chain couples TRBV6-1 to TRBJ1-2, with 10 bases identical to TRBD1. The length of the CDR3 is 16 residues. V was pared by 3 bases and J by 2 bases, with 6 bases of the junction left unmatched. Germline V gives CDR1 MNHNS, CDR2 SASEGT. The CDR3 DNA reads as TGTGCCAGCAGTGAGGGGGGACAGGGGTCAAACTATGGCTACACCTTC. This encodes CASSEGGQGSNYGYTF.

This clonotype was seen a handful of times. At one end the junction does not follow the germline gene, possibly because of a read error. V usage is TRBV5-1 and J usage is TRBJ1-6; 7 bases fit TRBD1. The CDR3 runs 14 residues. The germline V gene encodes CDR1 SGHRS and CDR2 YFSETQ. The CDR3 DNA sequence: TGCGCCAGCAGATTGGGACAGCTTAATTCACCCCTCCACTTT. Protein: CASRLGQLNSPLHF. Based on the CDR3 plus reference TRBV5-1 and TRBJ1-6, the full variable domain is KAGVTQTPRYLIKTRGQQVTLSCSPISGHRSVSWYQQTPGQGLQFLFEYFSETQRNKGNFPGRFSGRQFSNSRSEMNVSTLELGDSALYLCASRLGQLNSPLHFGNGTRLTVT.

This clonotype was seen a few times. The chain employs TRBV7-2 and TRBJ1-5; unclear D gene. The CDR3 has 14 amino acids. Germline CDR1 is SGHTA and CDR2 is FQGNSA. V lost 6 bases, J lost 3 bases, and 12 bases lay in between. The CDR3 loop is CASSNGNYNQPQHF. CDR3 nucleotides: TGTGCCAGCAGTAACGGGAATTACAATCAGCCCCAGCATTTT.

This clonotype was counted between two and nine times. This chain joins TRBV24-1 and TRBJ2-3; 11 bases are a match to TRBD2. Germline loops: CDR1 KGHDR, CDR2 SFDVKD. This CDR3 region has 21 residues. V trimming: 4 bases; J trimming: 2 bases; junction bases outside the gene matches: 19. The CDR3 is CATSDIAGTAGLAEHTDTQYF. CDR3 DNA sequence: TGTGCCACCAGTGACATAGCCGGGACCGCGGGACTAGCGGAACACACAGATACGCAGTATTTT.

CDR3 protein: CASSAKPGQGKETQYF. The CDR3 region has the DNA TGTGCCAGCAGCGCAAAGCCGGGACAGGGAAAAGAGACCCAGTACTTC. The chain combines TRBV9 with TRBJ2-5, with 9 bases lining up with TRBD1. The CDR3 has 16 residues. J gave up 3 bases and V 3 bases, and 9 bases lay outside the gene matches. CDR1 and CDR2 (germline): SGDLS, YYNGEE.

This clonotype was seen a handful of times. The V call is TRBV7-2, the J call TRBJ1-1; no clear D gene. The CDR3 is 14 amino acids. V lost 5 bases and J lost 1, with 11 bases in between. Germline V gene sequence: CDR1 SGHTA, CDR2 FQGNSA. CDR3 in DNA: TGTGCCAGCAGCCACTTATCCGAGAACACTGAAGCTTTCTTT. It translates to CASSHLSENTEAFF.

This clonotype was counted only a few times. Here the CDR3 reads CSVGAVGWLGETQYF. The DNA for the CDR3 is TGCAGCGTTGGGGCGGTGGGGTGGTTGGGCGAGACCCAGTACTTC. The V gene is TRBV29-1, the J gene TRBJ2-5; D is unclear. Trimming took 4 bases from V and 5 from J, leaving 20 bases between them. CDR1 is SQVTM and CDR2 is ANQGSEA in the germline V gene. This CDR3 contains 15 residues.

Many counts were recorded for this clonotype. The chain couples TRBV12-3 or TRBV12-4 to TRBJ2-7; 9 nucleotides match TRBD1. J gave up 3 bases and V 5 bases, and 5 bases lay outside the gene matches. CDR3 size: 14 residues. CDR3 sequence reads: CASSGQGRIYEQYF. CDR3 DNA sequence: TGTGCCAGCAGTGGACAGGGGCGAATCTACGAGCAGTACTTC.

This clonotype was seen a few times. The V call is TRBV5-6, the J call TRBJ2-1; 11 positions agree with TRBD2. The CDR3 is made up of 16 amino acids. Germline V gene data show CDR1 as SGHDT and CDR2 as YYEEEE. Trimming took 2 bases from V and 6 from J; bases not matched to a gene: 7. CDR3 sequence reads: CASSFDSGRGRNEQFF. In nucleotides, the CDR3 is TGTGCCAGCAGCTTCGATAGCGGGAGGGGGCGCAATGAGCAGTTCTTC. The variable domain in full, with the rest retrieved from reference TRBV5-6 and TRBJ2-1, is DAGVTQSPTHLIKTRGQQVTLRCSPKSGHDTVSWYQQALGQGPQFIFQYYEEEERQRGNFPDRFSGHQFPNYSSELNVNALLLGDSALYLCASSFDSGRGRNEQFFGPGTRLTVL.

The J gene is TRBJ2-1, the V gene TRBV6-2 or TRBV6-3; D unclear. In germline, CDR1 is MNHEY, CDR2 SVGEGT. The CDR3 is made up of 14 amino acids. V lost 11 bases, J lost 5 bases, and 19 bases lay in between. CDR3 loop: CAPSSPVFHNEQFF. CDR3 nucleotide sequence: TGTGCCCCGTCCTCACCAGTTTTTCACAATGAGCAGTTCTTC.

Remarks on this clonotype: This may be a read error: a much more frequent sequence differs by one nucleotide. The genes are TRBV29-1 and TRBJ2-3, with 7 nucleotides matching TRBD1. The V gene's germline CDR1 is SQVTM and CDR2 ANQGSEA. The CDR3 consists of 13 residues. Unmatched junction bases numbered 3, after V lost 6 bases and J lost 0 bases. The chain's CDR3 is CSVDRPSTDTQYF. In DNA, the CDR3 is TGCAGCGTGGACAGGCCAAGCACAGATACGCAGTATTTT.